This T cell receptor (beta chain) was found in a study of response to subunit inactivated influenza vaccine. Study-level results: Authors proposed each seasonal influenza vaccination draws in few new T cells.

One entry per CDR3 protein results from TCRdb running MiXCR on the RT-PCR reads. The table has about 180,000 distinct CDR3 sequences, around 9% seen once. As for this clonotype: Its target is unknown.

Between the trimmed V and J ends, which lost 0 bases and 6 bases, there was a span of 13 bases. The CDR3 contains 15 residues. The germline CDR1 and CDR2 sequences are SGHTA and FQGTGA. The V call is TRBV7-3, the J call TRBJ2-3; D might be TRBD1 or TRBD2, each matching 6 bases. The sequence came from a man between 50 and 59 years old who received an inactivated influenza vaccine. This sample comprised non-naive T cells sorted from PBMCs, obtained on the day of vaccination. The CDR3 region has the DNA TGTGCCAGCAGCTTAACAGGGGGGTCTGTCGATACGCAGTATTTT. Its protein is CASSLTGGSVDTQYF.